Each of the 8 T cell receptor beta chains below was sequenced from the same sample in a study of blood T cell repertoires in COVID-19. Sequencing was performed with immunoSEQ multiplex PCR; in TCRdb, only in-frame clones are kept and a portion is missing. This repertoire shows about 130,000 clones, around four fifths found once; its top ten account for over 15%. The sequencing sample was made of peripheral blood. The receptors derive from a man aged 80 or over with acute or convalescent COVID-19.

The J gene is TRBJ2-7, the V gene TRBV19; 8 nucleotides align to TRBD1. The CDR3 is made up of 14 amino acids. CDR1 and CDR2 (germline): LNHDA, SQIVND (reference sequence). The V segment lost 10 bases and the J segment 1 base; nucleotides outside the gene matches: 9. CDR3 DNA sequence: TGTGCCACCCGACTCCGGGACAGGTCCTACGAGCAGTACTTC. Protein sequence: CATRLRDRSYEQYF.

As DNA, the CDR3 is TGCGCCAGCAGCCAAGATCGCCCAGGTTTGGGAAACACCATATATTTT. Its protein product is CASSQDRPGLGNTIYF. The chain carries TRBV4-3 and TRBJ1-3; D is uncertain. Trimming removed 0 bases at V and 4 bases at J, with 13 bases between. Looked up from germline, CDR1 is LGHNA and CDR2 is YSLEER. This CDR3 has 16 residues.

This clone was counted only a few times. Other DNA sequences of this sample code for an identical CDR3. This chain links TRBV4-1 with TRBJ2-6, with unresolved D. Germline-derived CDR1 and CDR2 are MGHRA and YSYEKL. V lost 4 bases, J lost 0 bases, and 13 bases lay in between. The CDR3 is 17 amino acids. CDR3 amino acids: CASSRAQISSGANVLTF. The CDR3 nucleotides read TGCGCCAGCAGCCGGGCACAGATCAGCTCTGGGGCCAACGTCCTGACTTTC.

Concerning this clone itself: A junction boundary mismatches the germline segment, possibly from a read error. This chain links TRBV23-1 with TRBJ2-7, with TRBD1 matching over 8 bases. TRBV23-1 is given ORF status, its function remaining uncertain. CDR3 length: 14 residues. CDR3 sequence reads: CGDRIFPDVGEQYF. CDR3 in DNA: TGTGGGGACAGGATTTTTCCAGACGTCGGGGAGCAGTACTTC.

The genes are TRBV7-3 and TRBJ2-1; 8 bases agree with TRBD2. The germline CDR1 and CDR2 sequences are SGHTA and FQGTGA. J gave up 5 bases and V 0 bases, and 3 bases lay outside the gene matches. The CDR3 loop spans 15 amino acids. As DNA, the CDR3 is TGTGCCAGCAGCTTAACCGGACTAGCAAACAATGAGCAGTTCTTC. Protein: CASSLTGLANNEQFF.

This clone was seen more than once but under ten times. This CDR3 reads CASRAEGYGYTF. The CDR3, as DNA: TGTGCCAGCAGGGCGGAAGGATATGGCTACACCTTC. This chain connects TRBV6-6 to TRBJ1-2; D gene uncertain. Per germline, CDR1 MNHNY and CDR2 SVGAGI (reference sequence). Trimming cost V 6 bases and J 5 bases, with 10 bases left between them. The CDR3 runs 12 residues.

The CDR3 coding sequence is TGTGCCAGCAGCCAAGTCGAGGGCGGGGACCAGTACTTC. The encoded protein is CASSQVEGGDQYF. The V gene is TRBV3-1 (or the pseudogene TRBV3-2), the J gene TRBJ2-7; D perhaps matches TRBD2 (6 bases). V lost 1 base, J lost 10 bases, and 14 bases lay in between. The CDR3 length is 13 residues. Per germline, CDR1 LGHDT and CDR2 YNNKEL (reference sequence).

V and J are TRBV3-1 (or the pseudogene TRBV3-2) and TRBJ2-5; maybe TRBD1 (5 bases). The CDR3 is made up of 12 amino acids. Germline V gene lookup returns CDR1 LGHDT and CDR2 YNNKEL (reference sequence). Trimming removed 2 bases at V and 7 bases at J, with 8 bases between. The CDR3 DNA is TGTGCCAGCAGCCAAAAGGGGTGGACCCAGTACTTC. Protein sequence: CASSQKGWTQYF.